The following is a T cell receptor beta chain sequence with its context. Its target is unknown. TCRdb's copy holds only in-frame clones and misses some; the assay was immunoSEQ multiplex PCR. Of approximately 81,000 clones in the sample, 91% were seen once. Recipients received nonmyeloablative bone marrow transplants from related graft donors, with transient mixed chimerism. Unstimulated regulatory T cells (CD4+CD25+CD127-), CD4+CD25- non-regulatory cells, CD4 and CD8 cells were FACS-sorted from thawed PBMCs. The source of the sample is a study of Tregs in tolerant kidney transplant recipients. Overall study findings and caveats: Expanding Tregs on activated donor B cells appeared to best identify donor-specific TCRbeta clones. Findings come from small patient numbers and require larger validation.

V lost 6 bases and J lost 7; bases outside the gene matches: 10. CDR3 length: 16 residues. Germline V gene lookup returns CDR1 SGDLS and CDR2 YYNGEE. The chain links TRBV9 to TRBJ2-2, with TRBD2 matching 12 bases. This specimen consisted of CD4+ T cells from blood (PBMCs), obtained 24 months after the transplant. The sequence was obtained from a human patient who received a combined kidney and bone marrow transplant. Some of these T cells may belong to the graft donor. CDR3: CASNRLAGEYGGELFF. The CDR3 nucleotides are TGTGCCAGCAACAGACTAGCGGGAGAGTATGGCGGGGAGCTGTTTTTT.